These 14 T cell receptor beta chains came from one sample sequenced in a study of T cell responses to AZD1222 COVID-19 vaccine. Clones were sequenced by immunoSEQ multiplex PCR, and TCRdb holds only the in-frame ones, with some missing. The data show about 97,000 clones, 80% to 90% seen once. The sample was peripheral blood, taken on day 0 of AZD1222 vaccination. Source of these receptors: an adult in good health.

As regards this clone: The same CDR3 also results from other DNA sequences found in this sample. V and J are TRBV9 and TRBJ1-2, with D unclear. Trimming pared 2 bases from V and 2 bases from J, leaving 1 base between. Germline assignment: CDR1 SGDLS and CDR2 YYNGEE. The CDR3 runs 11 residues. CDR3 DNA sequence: TGTGCCAGCAGCGTGAACTATGGCTACACCTTC. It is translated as CASSVNYGYTF.

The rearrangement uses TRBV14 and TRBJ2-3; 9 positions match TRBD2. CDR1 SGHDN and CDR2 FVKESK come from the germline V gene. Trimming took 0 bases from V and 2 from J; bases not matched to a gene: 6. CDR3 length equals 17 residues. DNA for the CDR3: TGTGCCAGCAGCCAAGAGCGGGCTAGCGGGAACACAGATACGCAGTATTTT. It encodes CASSQERASGNTDTQYF.

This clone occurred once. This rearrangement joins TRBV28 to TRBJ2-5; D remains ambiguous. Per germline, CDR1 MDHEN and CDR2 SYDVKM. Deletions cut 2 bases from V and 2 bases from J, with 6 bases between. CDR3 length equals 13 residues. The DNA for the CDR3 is TGTGCCAGCAGTTTAGGGCTTCAAGAGACCCAGTACTTC. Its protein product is CASSLGLQETQYF.

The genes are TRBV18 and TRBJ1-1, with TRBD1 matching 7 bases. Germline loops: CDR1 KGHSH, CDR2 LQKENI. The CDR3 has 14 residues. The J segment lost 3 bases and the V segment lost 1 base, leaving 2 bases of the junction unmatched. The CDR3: CASSPQGADTEAFF. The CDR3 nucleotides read TGTGCCAGCTCACCACAGGGGGCAGACACTGAAGCTTTCTTT.

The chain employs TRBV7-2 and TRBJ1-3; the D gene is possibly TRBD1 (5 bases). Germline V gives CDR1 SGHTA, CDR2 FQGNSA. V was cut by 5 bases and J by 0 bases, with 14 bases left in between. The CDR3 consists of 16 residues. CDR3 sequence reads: CASSLEPDISGNTIYF. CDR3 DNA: TGTGCCAGCAGCCTCGAGCCGGACATCTCTGGAAACACCATATATTTT. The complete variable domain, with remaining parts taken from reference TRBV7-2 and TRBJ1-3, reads GAGVSQSPSNKVTEKGKDVELRCDPISGHTALYWYRQSLGQGLEFLIYFQGNSAPDKSGLPSDRFSAERTGGSVSTLTIQRTQQEDSAVYLCASSLEPDISGNTIYFGEGSWLTVV.

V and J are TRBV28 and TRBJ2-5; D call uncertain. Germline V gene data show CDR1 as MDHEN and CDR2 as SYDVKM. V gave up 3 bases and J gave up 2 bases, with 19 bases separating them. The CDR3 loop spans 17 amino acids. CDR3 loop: CASSFYTAVQGQETQYF. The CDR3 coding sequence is TGTGCCAGCAGTTTTTATACGGCGGTGCAAGGGCAAGAGACCCAGTACTTC.

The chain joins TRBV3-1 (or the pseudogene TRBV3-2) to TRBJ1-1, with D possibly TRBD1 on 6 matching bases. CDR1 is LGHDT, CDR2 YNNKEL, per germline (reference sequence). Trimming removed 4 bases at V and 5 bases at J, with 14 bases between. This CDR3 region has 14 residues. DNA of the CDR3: TGTGCCAGCAGCCGACGCGAGGGGGGGACTGAAGCTTTCTTT. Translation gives CASSRREGGTEAFF.

The CDR3 is CASSDTGPTEAFF. The DNA for the CDR3 is TGTGCCAGCAGTGATACAGGGCCCACTGAAGCTTTCTTT. The chain couples TRBV6-1 to TRBJ1-1, with a possible D match to TRBD1 (6 bases). V shed 3 bases and J shed 4 bases, with 9 bases lying between them. The CDR3 runs to 13 residues. The germline V gene has CDR1 MNHNS and CDR2 SASEGT.

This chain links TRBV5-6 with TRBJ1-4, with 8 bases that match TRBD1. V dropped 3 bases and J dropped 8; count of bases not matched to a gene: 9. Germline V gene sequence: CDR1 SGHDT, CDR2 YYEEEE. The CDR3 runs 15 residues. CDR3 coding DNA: TGTGCCAGCAGCTCGTACTCAGGGACAGGCGAAAAACTGTTTTTT. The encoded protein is CASSSYSGTGEKLFF.

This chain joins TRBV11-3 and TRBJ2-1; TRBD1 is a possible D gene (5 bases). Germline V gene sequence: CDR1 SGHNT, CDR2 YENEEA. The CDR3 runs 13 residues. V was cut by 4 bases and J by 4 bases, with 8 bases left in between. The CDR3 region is CASSWGRYNEQFF. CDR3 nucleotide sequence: TGTGCCAGCAGCTGGGGCAGGTACAATGAGCAGTTCTTC. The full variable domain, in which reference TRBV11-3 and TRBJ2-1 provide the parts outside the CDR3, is EAGVVQSPRYKIIEKKQPVAFWCNPISGHNTLYWYLQNLGQGPELLIRYENEEAVDDSQLPKDRFSAERLKGVDSTLKIQPAELGDSAVYLCASSWGRYNEQFFGPGTRLTVL.

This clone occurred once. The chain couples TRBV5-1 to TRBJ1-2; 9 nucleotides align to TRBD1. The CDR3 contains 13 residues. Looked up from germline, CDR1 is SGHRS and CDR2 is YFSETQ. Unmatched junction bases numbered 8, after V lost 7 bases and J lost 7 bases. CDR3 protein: CASGPGQGGGYTF. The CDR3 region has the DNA TGCGCCAGCGGCCCGGGACAGGGAGGTGGCTACACCTTC.

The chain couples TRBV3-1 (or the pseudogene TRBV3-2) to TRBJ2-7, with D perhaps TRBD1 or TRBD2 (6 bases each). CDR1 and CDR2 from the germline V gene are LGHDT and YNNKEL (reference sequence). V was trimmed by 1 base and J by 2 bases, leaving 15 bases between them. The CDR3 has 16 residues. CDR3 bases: TGTGCCAGCAGCCAAGTTGAGGGGGAGGCCACCTACGAGCAGTACTTC. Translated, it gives CASSQVEGEATYEQYF.

DNA for the CDR3: TGTGCCAGCAGCTTAAAGCGGGGGGGCCACGAGCAGTACTTC. It translates to CASSLKRGGHEQYF. The chain carries TRBV7-2 and TRBJ2-7; TRBD2 aligns across 10 bases. The CDR3 consists of 14 residues. The V gene's germline CDR1 is SGHTA and CDR2 FQGNSA. Losses at the gene ends were 2 bases for V and 5 bases for J; bases not matched to a gene: 3. The variable domain in full, with the rest retrieved from reference TRBV7-2 and TRBJ2-7, is GAGVSQSPSNKVTEKGKDVELRCDPISGHTALYWYRQSLGQGLEFLIYFQGNSAPDKSGLPSDRFSAERTGGSVSTLTIQRTQQEDSAVYLCASSLKRGGHEQYFGPGTRLTVT.

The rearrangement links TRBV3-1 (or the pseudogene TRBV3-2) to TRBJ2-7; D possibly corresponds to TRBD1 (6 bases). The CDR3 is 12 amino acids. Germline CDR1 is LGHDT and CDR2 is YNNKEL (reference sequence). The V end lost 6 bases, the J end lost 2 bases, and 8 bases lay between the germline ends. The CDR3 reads CASSRGTYEQYF. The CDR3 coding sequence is TGTGCCAGCAGTAGGGGGACCTACGAGCAGTACTTC.